Below are 26 T cell receptor beta chains sequenced from a single sample in a study of T cell responses to AZD1222 COVID-19 vaccine. The repertoire was sequenced with immunoSEQ multiplex PCR; TCRdb's copy has only in-frame clones and lacks some. In the table there are tens of thousands of clones, 88% of which are singletons. The specimen was peripheral blood, collected on day 0 of AZD1222 vaccination. These receptors all come from an adult in good health.

This rearrangement joins TRBV5-1 to TRBJ2-5, with unresolved D. The germline gives CDR1 SGHRS, CDR2 YFSETQ. V lost 4 bases and J lost 3, with 13 bases in between. The length of the CDR3 is 14 residues. Here the CDR3 reads CASSTLRKEETQYF. CDR3 in DNA: TGCGCCAGCAGCACCCTCAGGAAGGAAGAGACCCAGTACTTC.

Only one count was recorded for this clone. V usage is TRBV18 and J usage is TRBJ2-3; D ambiguous. Trimming left V 1 base short and J 4 bases short, with 15 bases between. CDR1 is KGHSH and CDR2 is LQKENI in the germline V gene. This CDR3 region has 16 residues. The CDR3 is CASSPRQGVSSDTQYF. The CDR3, as DNA: TGTGCCAGCTCACCACGGCAAGGTGTCTCGTCAGATACGCAGTATTTT.

This clone appeared a few times. The rearrangement joins TRBV14 to TRBJ2-1; 9 nucleotides match TRBD2. The junction had 17 bases not matched to a gene; V was cut back by 5 bases and J by 9 bases. Germline V gene lookup returns CDR1 SGHDN and CDR2 FVKESK. The CDR3 totals 17 residues. Here the CDR3 reads CASSKQLSAGGLGEQFF. The CDR3 DNA sequence: TGTGCCAGCAGCAAGCAACTTTCGGCGGGAGGGCTGGGTGAGCAGTTCTTC.

J is TRBJ2-3 and V is TRBV4-1, with 7 bases aligning to TRBD1. V shed 8 bases, J shed 4 bases, and the junction held 9 bases outside the gene matches. The CDR3 spans 14 residues. Germline V gene data show CDR1 as MGHRA and CDR2 as YSYEKL. The CDR3 here is CASASTGMADTQYF. The DNA of the CDR3 is TGCGCCAGCGCTTCGACAGGGATGGCAGATACGCAGTATTTT.

The table lists this clone with a count of one. The chain carries TRBV27 and TRBJ2-3; 7 positions match TRBD1. The CDR3 totals 16 residues. Trimming at V came to 1 base and at J to 6 bases, leaving 10 bases not matched to a gene. Germline V gene data show CDR1 as MNHEY and CDR2 as SMNVEV (reference sequence). For the CDR3, the DNA is TGTGCCAGCAGTTTATTGGCCAGGGGGATGTTGGATACGCAGTATTTT. Translating it yields CASSLLARGMLDTQYF.

This chain links TRBV2 with TRBJ2-3; 7 positions match TRBD1. CDR3 length: 16 amino acids. Losses at the gene ends were 4 bases for V and 4 bases for J; bases not matched to a gene: 11. Germline values: CDR1 SNHLY, CDR2 FYNNEI. The CDR3 bases are TGTGCCAGCAGTGGGGTAGTTCAGGGGGTCCCAGATACGCAGTATTTT. It is translated as CASSGVVQGVPDTQYF.

CDR3 residues: CASSWTLALPGDGYTF. For the CDR3, the DNA is TGTGCCAGTAGCTGGACCCTTGCCCTCCCGGGGGATGGCTACACCTTC. The chain couples TRBV19 to TRBJ1-2; D may be TRBD1 (5 bases). From germline, CDR1 is LNHDA and CDR2 SQIVND (reference sequence). The ends were cut back, 6 bases at V and 6 bases at J, with 23 bases in the middle. This CDR3 region has 16 residues.

V usage is TRBV27 and J usage is TRBJ1-1; possible D gene TRBD1, 5 bases. Germline-derived CDR1 and CDR2 are MNHEY and SMNVEV (reference sequence). V gave up 7 bases and J gave up 4 bases, with 16 bases separating them. This CDR3 is built from 14 residues. The CDR3 loop reads CASTTTAGGTEAFF. The CDR3 DNA reads TGTGCCAGCACTACCACGGCCGGGGGCACTGAAGCTTTCTTT.

The chain employs TRBV3-1 (or the pseudogene TRBV3-2) and TRBJ2-1, with D perhaps matching TRBD1 or TRBD2 (5 bases each). The V end lost 7 bases, the J end lost 6 bases, and 19 bases lay between the germline ends. The CDR3 totals 15 residues. Germline CDR1 is LGHDT and CDR2 is YNNKEL (reference sequence). DNA for the CDR3: TGTGCCAGCACCCCCGGGACCTCCGAGCGCAATGAGCAGTTCTTC. Its protein product is CASTPGTSERNEQFF.

The chain uses TRBV7-9 and TRBJ1-6; D unresolved. Trimming shortened V by 5 bases and J by 5 bases, and 10 bases separated the two germline ends. Looked up from germline, CDR1 is SEHNR and CDR2 is FQNEAQ (reference sequence). This CDR3 spans 14 amino acids. CDR3 amino acids: CASSPTAHNSPLHF. The CDR3 region has the DNA TGTGCCAGCAGCCCCACCGCCCATAATTCACCCCTCCACTTT.

The genes are TRBV27 and TRBJ2-3, with 10 bases that match TRBD2. The V gene's germline CDR1 is MNHEY and CDR2 SMNVEV (reference sequence). Trimming cost V 9 bases and J 8 bases; bases outside gene matches: 5. The CDR3 has 12 amino acids. The CDR3 nucleotides are TGTGCCAGTTCAACTAGCGGGATTACGCAGTATTTT. Translated, it gives CASSTSGITQYF.

This clone was recorded a few times. The V call is TRBV5-1, the J call TRBJ1-6, with 7 bases lining up with TRBD1. The length of the CDR3 is 21 residues. From germline, CDR1 is SGHRS and CDR2 YFSETQ. V dropped 0 bases and J dropped 8; count of bases not matched to a gene: 23. For the CDR3, the DNA is TGCGCCAGCAGCTTGGAAGGGAGGCACAGGGGAGGCGTAATCAATCATTCACCCCTCCACTTT. This codes for CASSLEGRHRGGVINHSPLHF.

J is TRBJ2-1 and V is TRBV18; 12 bases fit TRBD2. The CDR3 has 15 amino acids. Trimming took 3 bases from V and 7 from J; bases not matched to a gene: 4. The germline V gene has CDR1 KGHSH and CDR2 LQKENI. This CDR3 is CASSPLAGGKNEQFF. In nucleotides, the CDR3 is TGTGCCAGCTCACCCCTAGCGGGAGGGAAAAATGAGCAGTTCTTC. Combining the CDR3 with reference TRBV18 and TRBJ2-1 gives the whole variable domain NAGVMQNPRHLVRRRGQEARLRCSPMKGHSHVYWYRQLPEEGLKFMVYLQKENIIDESGMPKERFSAEFPKEGPSILRIQQVVRGDSAAYFCASSPLAGGKNEQFFGPGTRLTVL.

The rearrangement joins TRBV4-2 to TRBJ1-6; TRBD1 is a possible D gene (5 bases). With 0 bases removed from V and 9 bases from J, the gap between germline ends came to 12 bases. Germline loops: CDR1 LGHNA, CDR2 YNFKEQ. The CDR3 is 15 residues long. The CDR3 DNA sequence: TGTGCCAGCAGCCAAGACGAAGGGGAGGGTTCACCCCTCCACTTT. Protein sequence: CASSQDEGEGSPLHF.

The CDR3, as DNA: TGTGCCAGCAGTTACTGGCCGAGGAACACTGAAGCTTTCTTT. Amino acids: CASSYWPRNTEAFF. The chain combines TRBV6-2 or TRBV6-3 with TRBJ1-1; D call uncertain. V gave up 1 base and J gave up 1 base, with 7 bases separating them. The germline gives CDR1 MNHEY, CDR2 SVGEGT. The length of the CDR3 is 14 residues.

The chain joins TRBV28 to TRBJ1-2; no definite D call. The CDR3 contains 16 residues. V dropped 3 bases and J dropped 3 bases, with 17 bases sitting between them. Germline V gene lookup returns CDR1 MDHEN and CDR2 SYDVKM. The CDR3 nucleotides are TGTGCCAGCAGTTTTGGGGTTGAGATGACGGACTATGGCTACACCTTC. As protein: CASSFGVEMTDYGYTF.

V gene TRBV3-1 (or the pseudogene TRBV3-2) combines with J gene TRBJ1-1; no clear D gene. Trimming pared 4 bases from V and 1 base from J, leaving 13 bases between. CDR3 length: 15 amino acids. Per germline, CDR1 LGHDT and CDR2 YNNKEL (reference sequence). CDR3 protein: CASSPPGWGNTEAFF. The CDR3 nucleotides read TGTGCCAGCAGCCCGCCGGGTTGGGGGAACACTGAAGCTTTCTTT.

This clone showed up just a few times. The J gene is TRBJ2-4, the V gene TRBV4-3, with D perhaps assigned TRBD1 or TRBD2 (5 bases each). The CDR3 is 16 amino acids. Germline CDR1 is LGHNA and CDR2 is YSLEER. V shed 0 bases and J shed 0 bases, with 9 bases lying between them. DNA of the CDR3: TGCGCCAGCAGCCAAGAGGCAGGGACAGCCAAAAACATTCAGTACTTC. This encodes CASSQEAGTAKNIQYF.

The chain recombines TRBV6-5 with TRBJ1-1; TRBD1 aligns across 9 bases. Germline values: CDR1 MNHEY, CDR2 SVGAGI. Trimming took 10 bases from V and 1 from J; bases not matched to a gene: 7. There are 14 residues in the CDR3. Here the CDR3 reads CATGTGRGNTEAFF. CDR3 nucleotides: TGTGCCACCGGGACAGGGCGGGGGAACACTGAAGCTTTCTTT.

This chain links TRBV15 with TRBJ1-4, with D tentatively TRBD1 (6 bases). The germline V gene encodes CDR1 LNHNV and CDR2 YYDKDF (reference sequence). V was shortened by 3 bases and J by 3 bases, with 8 bases between the two germline ends. This CDR3 contains 14 residues. CDR3 nucleotide sequence: TGTGCCACCAGCAGGGGGGCGTCTAATGAAAAACTGTTTTTT. This gives the protein CATSRGASNEKLFF.

The count of this clone is one. The chain links TRBV4-1 to TRBJ1-2; D unclear. This CDR3 is built from 14 residues. Trimming cost V 0 bases and J 2 bases, with 7 bases left between them. CDR1 is MGHRA, CDR2 YSYEKL, per germline. The CDR3 DNA sequence: TGCGCCAGCAGCCAAGATAGGGAAAACTATGGCTACACCTTC. Encoded protein: CASSQDRENYGYTF.

This chain joins TRBV7-2 and TRBJ2-7, with 7 positions matching TRBD2. Unmatched junction bases numbered 6, after V lost 2 bases and J lost 5 bases. This CDR3 has 14 amino acids. Germline loops: CDR1 SGHTA, CDR2 FQGNSA. CDR3 amino acids: CASSLRGREDEQYF. The DNA for the CDR3 is TGTGCCAGCAGCTTACGCGGGAGAGAGGACGAGCAGTACTTC. The full variable domain, rest sourced from reference TRBV7-2 and TRBJ2-7, is GAGVSQSPSNKVTEKGKDVELRCDPISGHTALYWYRQSLGQGLEFLIYFQGNSAPDKSGLPSDRFSAERTGGSVSTLTIQRTQQEDSAVYLCASSLRGREDEQYFGPGTRLTVT.

J is TRBJ1-2 and V is TRBV30; no definite D call. CDR1 is GTSNPN and CDR2 is SVGIG in the germline V gene (reference sequence). The CDR3 consists of 13 residues. V lost 1 base, J lost 6 bases, and 12 bases lay in between. The CDR3, as DNA: TGTGCCTGGAGTGGGGCACAGTTCCATGGCTACACCTTC. Encoded protein: CAWSGAQFHGYTF.

The rearrangement uses TRBV24-1 and TRBJ1-2; D might be TRBD1 (5 bases). CDR1 and CDR2 (germline): KGHDR, SFDVKD. This CDR3 has 14 residues. V lost 5 bases to trimming and J lost 4 bases, with 13 bases between them. CDR3 nucleotide sequence: TGTGCCACCAGTGCGGGCAGGGCACCCTATGGCTACACCTTC. Residues: CATSAGRAPYGYTF.

This clone was seen only once. This CDR3 reads CASSIEGTEAFF. The DNA for the CDR3 is TGTGCCAGTAGTATAGAGGGCACTGAAGCTTTCTTT. The rearrangement uses TRBV19 and TRBJ1-1; no definite D call. Trimming stripped 0 bases from V and 4 bases from J, with 3 bases between. The length of the CDR3 is 12 residues. From germline, CDR1 is LNHDA and CDR2 SQIVND (reference sequence).

Only one count was recorded for this clone. The rearrangement uses TRBV18 and TRBJ1-5; tentatively, D is TRBD1 (5 bases). Germline values: CDR1 KGHSH, CDR2 LQKENI. The germline V and J ends were trimmed by 5 bases and 4 bases, with 9 bases remaining between them. The CDR3 consists of 13 residues. The CDR3 region is CASSGTENQPQHF. The DNA for the CDR3 is TGTGCCAGCTCAGGGACGGAAAATCAGCCCCAGCATTTT.